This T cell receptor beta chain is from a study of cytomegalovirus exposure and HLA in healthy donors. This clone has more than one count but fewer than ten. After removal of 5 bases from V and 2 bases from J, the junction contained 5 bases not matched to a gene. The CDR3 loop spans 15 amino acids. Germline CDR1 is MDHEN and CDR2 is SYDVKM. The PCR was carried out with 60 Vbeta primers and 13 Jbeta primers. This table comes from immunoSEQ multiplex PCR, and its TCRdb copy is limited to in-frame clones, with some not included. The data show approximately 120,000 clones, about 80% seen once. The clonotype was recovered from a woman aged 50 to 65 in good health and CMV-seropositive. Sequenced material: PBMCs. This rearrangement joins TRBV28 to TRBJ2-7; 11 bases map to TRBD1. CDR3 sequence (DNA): TGTGCCAGCAGTCCCACGGGACAGGGGGCCTACGAGCAGTACTTC. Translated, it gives CASSPTGQGAYEQYF.